This T cell receptor (beta chain) was observed in a study of technical replicates of blood from a few donors. V was pared by 5 bases and J by 5 bases, with 11 bases of the junction left unmatched. CDR1 and CDR2 (germline): SGHDN, FVKESK. The CDR3 has 16 amino acids. Profiling relied on immunoSEQ multiplex PCR, and the TCRdb table lists in-frame clones only, not all of them. The top ten hold less than 0.2% of the sample, which has 70,000 to 85,000 clones, 97% seen once. This clonotype originated in a human donor in good health. The rearrangement uses TRBV14 and TRBJ2-2; TRBD1 agrees at 7 bases. The sample was T cells isolated from PBMCs. The CDR3: CASSKFRGTGTGELFF. In DNA form, the CDR3 reads TGTGCCAGCAGCAAATTCAGGGGGACGGGAACCGGGGAGCTGTTTTTT.